The 29 T cell receptor beta chains listed next were all sequenced from one sample in a study of Ad26.COV2.S vaccination and SARS-CoV-2 variants. Clones were sequenced by immunoSEQ multiplex PCR, and TCRdb holds only the in-frame ones, with some missing. The data contain more than 150,000 clones, roughly nine tenths of them singletons. Sequences were derived from peripheral blood, sampled after recovery from COVID-19. The receptor source for this set is a human donor who had recovered from COVID-19.

With regard to this clone: The identical CDR3 is also encoded by other nucleotide sequences in the sample. V and J are TRBV20-1 and TRBJ1-1; D gene ambiguous. Trimming removed 0 bases from V and 3 bases from J, with 2 bases in between. Germline V gene lookup returns CDR1 DFQATT and CDR2 SNEGSKA (reference sequence). The CDR3 spans 11 residues. The CDR3 region has the DNA TGCAGTGCTAGAGAAGACACTGAAGCTTTCTTT. Its protein product is CSAREDTEAFF.

The chain couples TRBV5-1 to TRBJ2-6, with unresolved D. Trimming took 3 bases from V and 9 from J, leaving 10 bases between them. The CDR3 has 13 amino acids. CDR1 is SGHRS and CDR2 is YFSETQ in the germline V gene. CDR3 in amino acids: CASSSGPYNVLTF. In DNA form, the CDR3 reads TGCGCCAGCAGCTCCGGGCCTTACAACGTCCTGACTTTC.

This chain uses TRBV7-9 with TRBJ1-6; 10 nucleotides line up with TRBD1. Looked up from germline, CDR1 is SEHNR and CDR2 is FQNEAQ (reference sequence). V lost 8 bases, J lost 7 bases, and 5 bases stayed unmatched. The CDR3 has 14 residues. CDR3 region: CASGTTGGNSPLHF. CDR3 nucleotides: TGTGCCAGCGGAACGACAGGGGGCAATTCACCCCTCCACTTT.

This clone was seen only once. This rearrangement joins TRBV9 to TRBJ2-7, with D unresolved. The CDR3 has 15 residues. The V gene's germline CDR1 is SGDLS and CDR2 YYNGEE. Trimming took 0 bases from V and 2 from J, leaving 12 bases between them. DNA of the CDR3: TGTGCCAGCAGCGTAGACTCGGACCCTACCTACGAGCAGTACTTC. Encoded protein: CASSVDSDPTYEQYF.

This sequence joins TRBV6-6 and TRBJ1-1, with D uncertain. Germline V gene lookup returns CDR1 MNHNY and CDR2 SVGAGI (reference sequence). The CDR3 is 10 amino acids. Trimming removed 10 bases at V and 5 bases at J, with 8 bases between. The CDR3 loop is CATKRTEAFF. CDR3 coding DNA: TGTGCCACCAAGAGGACTGAAGCTTTCTTT.

This chain uses TRBV25-1 with TRBJ2-3, with 8 bases fitting TRBD2. V dropped 6 bases and J dropped 3; count of bases not matched to a gene: 8. The CDR3 covers 15 residues. The germline gives CDR1 MGHDK, CDR2 SYGVNS. The CDR3 DNA reads TGTGCCAGCAGCCCTCGGAGCGGGGGTACAGATACGCAGTATTTT. Protein product: CASSPRSGGTDTQYF.

The chain joins TRBV28 to TRBJ1-5; possible D gene TRBD1, 5 bases. This CDR3 is 15 amino acids long. V was shortened by 1 base and J by 6 bases, with 13 bases between the two germline ends. The germline V gene has CDR1 MDHEN and CDR2 SYDVKM. The CDR3 DNA follows: TGTGCCAGCAGTTTATCCCTCGGGGGAAGTCAGCCCCAGCATTTT. It is translated as CASSLSLGGSQPQHF.

The V gene is TRBV28, the J gene TRBJ1-3; the D gene is possibly TRBD1 (5 bases). Looked up from germline, CDR1 is MDHEN and CDR2 is SYDVKM. This CDR3 contains 16 residues. The V end was cut by 3 bases, the J end by 2 bases, with 14 bases between. The chain's CDR3 is CASSFPPTRAGNTIYF. CDR3 in DNA: TGTGCCAGCAGTTTCCCCCCAACCAGGGCTGGAAACACCATATATTTT.

The gene calls are TRBV11-2 and TRBJ1-1; no firm D call. Germline lookup yields CDR1 SGHAT and CDR2 FQNNGV. This CDR3 has 13 amino acids. The V end lost 5 bases, the J end lost 9 bases, and 16 bases lay between the germline ends. CDR3 in amino acids: CASSRRVPEKAFF. The CDR3 coding sequence is TGTGCCAGCAGCCGGCGGGTCCCGGAGAAAGCTTTCTTT.

CDR3 sequence reads: CASSPGAEDNEQFF. In DNA form, the CDR3 reads TGTGCCAGCAGTCCGGGGGCCGAAGACAATGAGCAGTTCTTC. The chain carries TRBV2 and TRBJ2-1; TRBD1 or TRBD2 may be the D gene (6 bases each). Germline V gene sequence: CDR1 SNHLY, CDR2 FYNNEI. Trimming removed 5 bases at V and 5 bases at J, with 13 bases between. This CDR3 spans 14 amino acids.

The chain links TRBV11-2 to TRBJ2-1; the match to TRBD1 covers 9 bases. The CDR3 is 15 residues long. Germline assignment: CDR1 SGHAT and CDR2 FQNNGV. V lost 5 bases and J lost 7; bases outside the gene matches: 9. CDR3: CASSRDRGSLNEQFF. Here the CDR3 DNA reads TGTGCCAGCAGCCGTGACAGGGGGTCGCTAAATGAGCAGTTCTTC.

This clone came up a few times. This chain uses TRBV19 with TRBJ1-1; a possible D gene is TRBD1 (5 bases). There are 14 residues in the CDR3. Germline CDR1 is LNHDA and CDR2 is SQIVND (reference sequence). V lost 9 bases to trimming and J lost 3 bases, with 17 bases between them. The CDR3 is CASALQGGYTEAFF. For the CDR3, the DNA is TGTGCCAGCGCCCTGCAGGGAGGGTACACTGAAGCTTTCTTT.

The J gene is TRBJ1-4, the V gene TRBV10-1; D is possibly TRBD1 (6 bases). Germline CDR1 is WNHNN and CDR2 is SYGVQD (reference sequence). This CDR3 contains 16 residues. Trimming cost V 1 base and J 8 bases, with 17 bases left between them. The CDR3 coding sequence is TGCGCCAGCAGTGAGTATGGGGGCCATAAAAGGGAAAAACTGTTTTTT. Amino acid sequence: CASSEYGGHKREKLFF.

The gene calls are TRBV5-4 and TRBJ2-5; 7 nucleotides line up with TRBD2. Germline values: CDR1 SGHNT, CDR2 YYREEE (reference sequence). V lost 1 base, J lost 1 base, and 1 base stayed unmatched. The CDR3 covers 14 residues. The chain's CDR3 is CASSLTGGQETQYF. The CDR3 bases are TGTGCCAGCAGCTTGACGGGGGGCCAAGAGACCCAGTACTTC.

The rearrangement links TRBV9 to TRBJ2-7, with TRBD1 as a possible D gene (6 bases). The germline V gene encodes CDR1 SGDLS and CDR2 YYNGEE. With 7 bases removed from V and 3 bases from J, the gap between germline ends came to 14 bases. This CDR3 comprises 13 residues. The CDR3 DNA is TGTGCCAGCGGAGGAGTACAGGGCTACGAGCAGTACTTC. Protein: CASGGVQGYEQYF.

The CDR3 nucleotides read TGTGCCAGCAGTGAAAATACGGCCGACACAGATACGCAGTATTTT. Translated: CASSENTADTDTQYF. The V and J genes are TRBV6-1 and TRBJ2-3, with no clear D. CDR1 MNHNS and CDR2 SASEGT come from the germline V gene. V lost 2 bases, J lost 2 bases, and 11 bases lay in between. There are 15 residues in the CDR3.

The CDR3 coding sequence is TGTGCCACTCTGATGGGGGGGTGGTACACTAACTATGGCTACACCTTC. This translates into CATLMGGWYTNYGYTF. The chain combines TRBV28 with TRBJ1-2; tentatively, D is TRBD1 (5 bases). The CDR3 is 16 residues long. Per germline, CDR1 MDHEN and CDR2 SYDVKM. V was trimmed by 10 bases and J by 0 bases, leaving 21 bases between them.

CDR3 in amino acids: CASSVWSPTHSYGYTF. The CDR3 nucleotides are TGTGCCAGCAGCGTTTGGTCACCTACCCACTCCTATGGCTACACCTTC. V usage is TRBV2 and J usage is TRBJ1-2; D uncertain. The CDR3 is made up of 16 amino acids. Germline V gene data show CDR1 as SNHLY and CDR2 as FYNNEI. The V end was cut by 6 bases, the J end by 4 bases, with 21 bases between.

The J gene is TRBJ2-3, the V gene TRBV7-8; 11 nucleotides align to TRBD2. With V trimmed by 0 bases and J by 8 bases, 7 bases remained unmatched. The CDR3 has 16 residues. Germline V gene lookup returns CDR1 SGHVS and CDR2 FQNEAQ. As DNA, the CDR3 is TGTGCCAGCAGCTTAGCTAGCGGGGGGGTTCATGGTACGCAGTATTTT. Protein sequence: CASSLASGGVHGTQYF. Complete variable domain (other parts from reference TRBV7-8 and TRBJ2-3): GAGVSQSPRYKVAKRGQDVALRCDPISGHVSLFWYQQALGQGPEFLTYFQNEAQLDKSGLPSDRFFAERPEGSVSTLKIQRTQQEDSAVYLCASSLASGGVHGTQYFGPGTRLTVL.

The rearrangement joins TRBV6-6 to TRBJ2-7, with TRBD1 identical over 9 bases. The junction had 11 bases not matched to a gene; V was cut back by 5 bases and J by 6 bases. The CDR3 is 15 residues long. Germline CDR1 is MNHNY and CDR2 is SVGAGI (reference sequence). The DNA for the CDR3 is TGTGCCAGCAGTCCGGCTTCCGGGACAGGGTCCGAGCAGTACTTC. It translates to CASSPASGTGSEQYF.

J is TRBJ2-3 and V is TRBV28, with D uncertain. The V end lost 4 bases, the J end lost 0 bases, and 17 bases lay between the germline ends. CDR1 and CDR2 from the germline V gene are MDHEN and SYDVKM. The CDR3 extends over 17 amino acids. The CDR3 sequence: CASSWSSGPRSTDTQYF. The CDR3 coding sequence is TGTGCCAGCAGTTGGTCTTCCGGGCCCCGTAGCACAGATACGCAGTATTTT.

The genes are TRBV15 and TRBJ2-5; D gene ambiguous. The germline V gene has CDR1 LNHNV and CDR2 YYDKDF (reference sequence). The CDR3 is 12 residues long. Trimming removed 5 bases from V and 7 bases from J, with 11 bases in between. The CDR3 here is CATSGLTGTQYF. The CDR3 DNA follows: TGTGCCACCAGCGGTTTAACTGGGACCCAGTACTTC.

This clone was seen only once. The chain has TRBV19 and TRBJ2-5, with D unresolved. CDR3 size: 16 residues. Germline lookup yields CDR1 LNHDA and CDR2 SQIVND (reference sequence). With 5 bases removed from V and 1 base from J, the gap between germline ends came to 17 bases. CDR3 sequence: CASSPTGSSFQETQYF. The CDR3 nucleotides are TGTGCCAGTAGTCCAACCGGGTCCTCTTTCCAAGAGACCCAGTACTTC.

The genes are TRBV6-7 and TRBJ1-1; a weak D match, TRBD1 (6 bases). TRBV6-7 is reported as an ORF; its role is uncertain. The CDR3 contains 14 residues. V shed 4 bases and J shed 1 base, with 10 bases lying between them. For the CDR3, the DNA is TGTGCCAGCAGTTTGGGGGGCCGGAACACTGAAGCTTTCTTT. Translated, it gives CASSLGGRNTEAFF.

V and J are TRBV5-6 and TRBJ2-7; D gene ambiguous. Germline-derived CDR1 and CDR2 are SGHDT and YYEEEE. V was clipped by 0 bases and J by 2 bases, with 3 bases between them. There are 12 residues in the CDR3. The CDR3 bases are TGTGCCAGCAGCTTGGTTCCCTACGAGCAGTACTTC. This sequence encodes CASSLVPYEQYF.

This clone was seen only a few times. This chain links TRBV6-6 with TRBJ2-7; D could derive from TRBD1 or TRBD2 (5 bases each). The length of the CDR3 is 13 residues. With 4 bases removed from V and 5 bases from J, the gap between germline ends came to 12 bases. Germline V lookup: CDR1 MNHNY, CDR2 SVGAGI (reference sequence). CDR3 bases: TGTGCCAGCAGTTGGTGGGGGAACGACGAGCAGTACTTC. Amino acids: CASSWWGNDEQYF.

The chain combines TRBV5-3 with TRBJ2-4; 9 positions match TRBD2. TRBV5-3 is designated an ORF whose function remains uncertain. Unmatched junction bases numbered 7, after V lost 9 bases and J lost 6 bases. The CDR3 sequence is 13 residues long. The CDR3 bases are TGTGCCAATGTGCGGGAGGGTGGAAACATTCAGTACTTC. This encodes CANVREGGNIQYF.

The chain links TRBV7-3 to TRBJ1-2, with 9 bases lining up with TRBD1. The CDR3 is 13 residues long. V lost 0 bases and J lost 8; bases outside the gene matches: 1. CDR1 is SGHTA and CDR2 is FQGTGA in the germline V gene. The CDR3 region is CASSLTGQGGYTF. The DNA for the CDR3 is TGTGCCAGCAGCTTAACTGGACAGGGGGGCTACACCTTC.

The rearrangement uses TRBV12-2 and TRBJ1-2; the D call of TRBD1 is as the table states it, not checked on the DNA. TRBV12-2 represents a pseudogene. CDR3 length: 18 amino acids. CDR3 residues: CASRLARSQQGEVYGYTF. CDR3 bases: TGTGCAAGTCGCTTAGCGCGATCCCAACAGGGGGAGGTCTATGGCTACACCTTC.